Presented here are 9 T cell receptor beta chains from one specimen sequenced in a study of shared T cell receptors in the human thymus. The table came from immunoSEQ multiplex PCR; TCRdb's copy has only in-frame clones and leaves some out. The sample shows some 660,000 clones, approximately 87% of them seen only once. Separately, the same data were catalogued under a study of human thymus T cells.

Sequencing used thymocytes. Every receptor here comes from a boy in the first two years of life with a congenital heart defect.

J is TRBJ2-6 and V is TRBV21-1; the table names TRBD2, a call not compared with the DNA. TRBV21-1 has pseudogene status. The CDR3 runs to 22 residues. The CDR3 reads CASPLGLAGFSTTQGGANVLTF. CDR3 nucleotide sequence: TGTGCCAGCCCCCTGGGACTAGCGGGTTTCTCTACAACACAGGGTGGGGCCAACGTCCTGACTTTC.

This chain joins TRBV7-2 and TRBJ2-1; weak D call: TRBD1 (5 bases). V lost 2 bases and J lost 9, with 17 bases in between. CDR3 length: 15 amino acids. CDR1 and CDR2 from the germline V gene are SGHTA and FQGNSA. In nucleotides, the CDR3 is TGTGCCAGCAGCTTAACCCCTAAGACAGTGGTTGAGCAGTTCTTC. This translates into CASSLTPKTVVEQFF.

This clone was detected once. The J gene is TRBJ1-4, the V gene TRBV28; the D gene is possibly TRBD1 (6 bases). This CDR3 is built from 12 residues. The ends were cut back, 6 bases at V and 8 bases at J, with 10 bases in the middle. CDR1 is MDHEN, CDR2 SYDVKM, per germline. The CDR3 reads CASSDQGEKLFF. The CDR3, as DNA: TGTGCCAGCAGCGACCAGGGGGAAAAACTGTTTTTT.

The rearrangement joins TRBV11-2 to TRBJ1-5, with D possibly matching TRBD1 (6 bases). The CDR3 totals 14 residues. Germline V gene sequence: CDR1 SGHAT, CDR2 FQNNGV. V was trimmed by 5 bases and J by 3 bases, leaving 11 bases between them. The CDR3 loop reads CASSQGSNNQPQHF. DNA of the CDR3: TGTGCCAGCAGCCAGGGGAGCAACAATCAGCCCCAGCATTTT.

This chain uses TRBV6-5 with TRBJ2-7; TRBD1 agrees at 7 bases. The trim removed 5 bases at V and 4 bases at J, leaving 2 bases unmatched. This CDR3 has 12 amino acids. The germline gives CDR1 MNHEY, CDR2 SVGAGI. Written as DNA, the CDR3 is TGTGCCAGCAGTAGACAGGGTTACGAGCAGTACTTC. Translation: CASSRQGYEQYF.

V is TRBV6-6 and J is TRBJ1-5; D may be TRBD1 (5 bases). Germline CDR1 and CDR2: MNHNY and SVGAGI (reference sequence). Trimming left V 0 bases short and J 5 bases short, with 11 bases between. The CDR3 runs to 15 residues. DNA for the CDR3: TGTGCCAGCAGTTACTCCGCAGGGAACGATCAGCCCCAGCATTTT. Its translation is CASSYSAGNDQPQHF.

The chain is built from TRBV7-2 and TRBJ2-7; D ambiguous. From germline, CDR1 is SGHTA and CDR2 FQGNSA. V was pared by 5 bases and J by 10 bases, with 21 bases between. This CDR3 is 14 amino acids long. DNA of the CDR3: TGTGCCAGCAGCCATCCACCGGGTTTGCGTCCTCAGTACTTC. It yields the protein CASSHPPGLRPQYF.

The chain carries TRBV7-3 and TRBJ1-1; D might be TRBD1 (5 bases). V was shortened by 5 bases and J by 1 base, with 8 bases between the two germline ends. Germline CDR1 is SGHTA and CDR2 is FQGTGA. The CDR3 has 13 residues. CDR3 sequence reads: CASSQQGNTEAFF. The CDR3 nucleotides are TGTGCCAGCAGCCAGCAGGGGAACACTGAAGCTTTCTTT.

DNA for the CDR3: TGTGCCAGCAGCGTAGATCCGGGACTCAACTTTAAGGATACGCAGTATTTT. This translates into CASSVDPGLNFKDTQYF. J is TRBJ2-3 and V is TRBV9; D might be TRBD2 (6 bases). Per the germline V gene, CDR1 is SGDLS and CDR2 is YYNGEE. The CDR3 totals 17 residues. V was pared by 0 bases and J by 6 bases, with 20 bases between.